The 30 T cell receptor beta chains listed next were all sequenced from one sample in a study of CD8+ T cells in alopecia areata. As the sequencing template, cDNA was produced by extracting RNA and reverse transcribing it. Profiling relied on immunoSEQ multiplex PCR, and the TCRdb table lists in-frame clones only, not all of them. The profile shows 40,000 to 45,000 clones, more than 90% of them singletons. Treatment in this sample: oral pan-JAK inhibitor, 5-10 mg twice daily. The sample consisted of CD8+ T cells sorted from blood, taken at week 24, from a patient treated with tofacitinib. These TCRs come from a human donor with alopecia areata.

This chain joins TRBV4-1 and TRBJ2-5; a possible D gene is TRBD2 (5 bases). Deletions cut 2 bases from V and 1 base from J, with 11 bases between. CDR3 size: 15 residues. Germline V gives CDR1 MGHRA, CDR2 YSYEKL. The DNA for the CDR3 is TGCGCCAGCAGCCAATTGGCTAGCCGCCAAGAGACCCAGTACTTC. Its translation is CASSQLASRQETQYF.

The CDR3 spells CASSLGPGVGLAVTYEQYF. CDR3 coding DNA: TGTGCCAGCAGCTTAGGGCCTGGGGTAGGGCTAGCGGTTACCTACGAGCAGTACTTC. The chain uses TRBV7-8 and TRBJ2-7; 7 nucleotides agree with TRBD2. CDR3 length: 19 amino acids. CDR1 and CDR2 from the germline V gene are SGHVS and FQNEAQ. V lost 1 base to trimming and J lost 2 bases; unmatched junction nucleotides: 17. The full variable domain, in which reference TRBV7-8 and TRBJ2-7 provide the parts outside the CDR3, is GAGVSQSPRYKVAKRGQDVALRCDPISGHVSLFWYQQALGQGPEFLTYFQNEAQLDKSGLPSDRFFAERPEGSVSTLKIQRTQQEDSAVYLCASSLGPGVGLAVTYEQYFGPGTRLTVT.

The chain employs TRBV29-1 and TRBJ1-1; no clear D. V was pared by 0 bases and J by 4 bases, with 3 bases between. The length of the CDR3 is 11 residues. CDR1 and CDR2 from the germline V gene are SQVTM and ANQGSEA. The CDR3 region has the DNA TGCAGCGTTGAAGATGTCACTGAAGCTTTCTTT. Amino acids: CSVEDVTEAFF.

This rearrangement joins TRBV10-3 to TRBJ2-1; 9 nucleotides line up with TRBD2. V lost 7 bases and J lost 6; bases outside the gene matches: 10. The CDR3 is made up of 15 amino acids. The V gene's germline CDR1 is ENHRY and CDR2 SYGVKD. The CDR3 bases are TGTGCCATCAACCCCGCGGGGGGGCTCGGCAATGAGCAGTTCTTC. Amino acids: CAINPAGGLGNEQFF.

V is TRBV2 and J is TRBJ2-7; 7 bases align to TRBD1. The CDR3 runs 16 residues. V lost 7 bases to trimming and J lost 6 bases; unmatched junction nucleotides: 18. Germline CDR1 reads SNHLY; CDR2 reads FYNNEI. The CDR3 sequence is CASTPFPKTGQTEQYF. The CDR3 DNA reads TGTGCCAGCACTCCCTTCCCGAAGACAGGGCAAACCGAGCAGTACTTC.

The CDR3 DNA follows: TGTGCCAGCAGTTTCCAGGGGGGCAGCTACGAGCAGTACTTC. It yields the protein CASSFQGGSYEQYF. The V and J genes are TRBV27 and TRBJ2-7; possibly TRBD1 for D (7 bases). CDR3 length equals 14 residues. Trimming took 3 bases from V and 3 from J, leaving 12 bases between them. Germline V gene sequence: CDR1 MNHEY, CDR2 SMNVEV (reference sequence).

The gene calls are TRBV6-1 and TRBJ2-1; D possibly corresponds to TRBD1 (5 bases). Trimming stripped 6 bases from V and 8 bases from J, with 14 bases between. The CDR3 runs 13 residues. CDR1 is MNHNS, CDR2 SASEGT, per germline. The CDR3 DNA reads as TGTGCCAGCAGCGCCATCAGGGTGGATGAGCAGTTCTTC. The encoded protein is CASSAIRVDEQFF.

The chain is built from TRBV28 and TRBJ2-5; perhaps TRBD1 as D (5 bases). Germline values: CDR1 MDHEN, CDR2 SYDVKM. V lost 3 bases and J 1 base, leaving 12 bases between the germline ends. CDR3 size: 15 residues. CDR3 DNA: TGTGCCAGCAGTTTTGCGACAGACGCCCAAGAGACCCAGTACTTC. Encoded protein: CASSFATDAQETQYF.

The CDR3 DNA is TGCGCCAGCAGCCAAGCCCAGGGGTCCCCCTACGAGCAGTACTTC. Amino acid sequence: CASSQAQGSPYEQYF. The chain combines TRBV4-1 with TRBJ2-7; D possibly corresponds to TRBD1 (6 bases). V gave up 1 base and J gave up 2 bases, with 12 bases separating them. This CDR3 is built from 15 residues. CDR1 is MGHRA and CDR2 is YSYEKL in the germline V gene.

The CDR3 here is CASSHGTSYEQYF. In DNA form, the CDR3 reads TGCGCCAGCAGCCACGGGACCTCCTACGAGCAGTACTTC. The chain carries TRBV4-1 and TRBJ2-7; D possibly matches TRBD1 or TRBD2 (5 bases each). The CDR3 has 13 amino acids. The germline V and J ends were trimmed by 3 bases and 0 bases, with 6 bases remaining between them. Germline lookup yields CDR1 MGHRA and CDR2 YSYEKL.

The gene calls are TRBV14 and TRBJ1-1; 7 positions match TRBD1. The V gene's germline CDR1 is SGHDN and CDR2 FVKESK. V gave up 0 bases and J gave up 1 base; unmatched junction bases: 14. The CDR3 is 19 residues long. CDR3 sequence reads: CASSQDVVRQGVKNTEAFF. CDR3 nucleotides: TGTGCCAGCAGCCAAGACGTAGTGAGACAGGGTGTCAAGAACACTGAAGCTTTCTTT.

The chain couples TRBV27 to TRBJ2-3; 10 nucleotides line up with TRBD1. Germline V gene sequence: CDR1 MNHEY, CDR2 SMNVEV (reference sequence). The ends lost 1 base at V and 6 bases at J; junction bases unmatched: 4. This CDR3 comprises 15 residues. The CDR3: CASSLWDRGEDTQYF. The CDR3 DNA reads as TGTGCCAGCAGTTTATGGGACAGGGGTGAGGATACGCAGTATTTT.

A word on this clone: A junction boundary mismatches the germline segment, possibly from a read error. The chain uses TRBV30 and TRBJ2-4, with 7 bases identical to TRBD1. CDR3 size: 13 residues. Germline V gives CDR1 GTSNPN, CDR2 SVGIG (reference sequence). The CDR3: CAWSVEQGNGVNF. CDR3 coding DNA: TGTGCCTGGAGTGTAGAACAGGGGAATGGGGTGAACTTC. Complete variable domain (other parts from reference TRBV30 and TRBJ2-4): SQTIHQWPATLVQPVGSPLSLECTVEGTSNPNLYWYRQAAGRGLQLLFYSVGIGQISSEVPQNLSASRPQDRQFILSSKKLLLSDSGFYLCAWSVEQGNGVNFGAGTRLSVL.

This sequence joins TRBV7-8 and TRBJ2-1; tentative D call: TRBD2 (6 bases). Trimming took off 4 bases at V and 2 bases at J, with 15 bases between the two ends. Germline V lookup: CDR1 SGHVS, CDR2 FQNEAQ. CDR3 length: 16 residues. The CDR3 reads CASSSAGLPTYNEQFF. CDR3 DNA sequence: TGTGCCAGCAGCTCCGCCGGACTACCAACCTACAATGAGCAGTTCTTC.

The V call is TRBV10-3, the J call TRBJ2-5; 7 positions agree with TRBD1. Judging by the DNA end, TRBJ2-7 fits better; the J call may be wrong. Germline values: CDR1 ENHRY, CDR2 SYGVKD. The CDR3 consists of 14 residues. This CDR3 reads CAISGGDSPYEQYF. The CDR3, as DNA: TGTGCCATCAGTGGTGGGGACAGTCCCTACGAGCAGTACTTC.

V is TRBV15 and J is TRBJ2-7; 10 bases are shared with TRBD1. CDR1 LNHNV and CDR2 YYDKDF come from the germline V gene (reference sequence). The V gene end was trimmed by 4 bases and the J gene end by 7 bases; junction bases not matched to a gene: 7. This CDR3 contains 14 residues. The CDR3 region has the DNA TGTGCCACCAGCACCGGGACAGGGGCCCTTGAGCAGTACTTC. Amino acid sequence: CATSTGTGALEQYF.

The chain recombines TRBV6-5 with TRBJ2-1; D possibly corresponds to TRBD1 (5 bases). CDR1 and CDR2 (germline): MNHEY, SVGAGI. The V and J ends lost 4 bases and 9 bases respectively, with 13 bases between them. The CDR3 totals 13 residues. CDR3 in amino acids: CASSLQESPEQFF. For the CDR3, the DNA is TGTGCCAGCAGTTTACAGGAATCTCCTGAGCAGTTCTTC.

For this clone: Other DNA variants within this sample encode the same CDR3. The chain employs TRBV28 and TRBJ2-1; perhaps TRBD1 as D (5 bases). Trimming pared 4 bases from V and 2 bases from J, leaving 24 bases between. This CDR3 spans 19 amino acids. The germline V gene has CDR1 MDHEN and CDR2 SYDVKM. The CDR3: CASSSSSIYQGRAYNEQFF. As DNA, the CDR3 is TGTGCCAGCAGTTCCTCTTCCATTTATCAGGGCCGTGCCTACAATGAGCAGTTCTTC.

This chain links TRBV2 with TRBJ2-7; 10 nucleotides align to TRBD1. This CDR3 has 14 residues. The germline gives CDR1 SNHLY, CDR2 FYNNEI. V shed 8 bases, J shed 4 bases, and the junction held 8 bases outside the gene matches. The chain's CDR3 is CASYQDRGYYEQYF. CDR3 nucleotide sequence: TGTGCCAGCTACCAGGACAGGGGGTATTACGAGCAGTACTTC.

A word on this clone: Lacking the conserved final phenylalanine or tryptophan, this CDR3 likely reflects a read error. V gene TRBV4-2 combines with J gene TRBJ1-5; no clear D. The V gene's germline CDR1 is LGHNA and CDR2 YNFKEQ. V was shortened by 1 base and J by 9 bases, with 7 bases between the two germline ends. The CDR3 is 12 amino acids. In DNA, the CDR3 is TGTGCCAGCAGCCAAGGGTCCCGGCCCCAGCATTTG. As protein: CASSQGSRPQHL.

This clone is categorized as medium-sized. The chain recombines TRBV10-3 with TRBJ2-1, with D tentatively TRBD2 (5 bases). The germline V gene encodes CDR1 ENHRY and CDR2 SYGVKD. V lost 3 bases and J lost 2, with 17 bases in between. There are 17 residues in the CDR3. CDR3 sequence: CAISEKPASLTYNEQFF. As DNA, the CDR3 is TGTGCCATCAGTGAAAAGCCGGCTAGCTTGACCTACAATGAGCAGTTCTTC.

The rearrangement links TRBV7-9 to TRBJ2-7; the match to TRBD1 covers 7 bases. Germline V CDR1 and CDR2: SEHNR, FQNEAQ (reference sequence). This CDR3 contains 14 residues. V dropped 2 bases and J dropped 5; count of bases not matched to a gene: 6. The chain's CDR3 is CASSLYDRENEQYF. CDR3 DNA: TGTGCCAGCAGCTTATATGACAGGGAGAACGAGCAGTACTTC.

This chain uses TRBV14 with TRBJ1-1; TRBD1 might be the D (5 bases). The CDR3 covers 14 residues. The germline V gene encodes CDR1 SGHDN and CDR2 FVKESK. V lost 3 bases, J lost 5 bases, and 13 bases lay in between. The CDR3 protein is CASSHGGLPTEAFF. DNA for the CDR3: TGTGCCAGCAGCCATGGGGGACTGCCGACTGAAGCTTTCTTT.

The chain links TRBV7-9 to TRBJ2-2, with D perhaps matching TRBD2 (5 bases). The CDR3 length is 14 residues. The ends were cut back, 0 bases at V and 7 bases at J, with 9 bases in the middle. CDR1 is SEHNR and CDR2 is FQNEAQ in the germline V gene (reference sequence). The CDR3 protein is CASSLAGSGGELFF. As DNA, the CDR3 is TGTGCCAGCAGCTTAGCAGGGAGCGGCGGGGAGCTGTTTTTT.

The J gene is TRBJ2-1, the V gene TRBV7-9, with TRBD2 identical over 15 bases. The germline CDR1 and CDR2 sequences are SEHNR and FQNEAQ (reference sequence). Trimming at V came to 4 bases and at J to 9 bases, leaving 4 bases not matched to a gene. The CDR3 spans 15 residues. Written as DNA, the CDR3 is TGTGCCAGCAGCTCGTGGACTAGCGGGGGGGTTGAGCAGTTCTTC. Translation gives CASSSWTSGGVEQFF.

For the CDR3, the DNA is TGTGCCAGCAGTTTTTTAGCAGGGACCCGTGGGGCCAACGTCCTGACTTTC. It codes for CASSFLAGTRGANVLTF. V and J are TRBV27 and TRBJ2-6; D is perhaps TRBD1 or TRBD2 (5 bases each). Germline values: CDR1 MNHEY, CDR2 SMNVEV (reference sequence). The CDR3 has 17 residues. The ends were cut back, 3 bases at V and 3 bases at J, with 15 bases in the middle.

V gene TRBV29-1 combines with J gene TRBJ2-2; TRBD1 aligns across 9 bases. The V gene's germline CDR1 is SQVTM and CDR2 ANQGSEA. Germline trimming cut 3 bases from V and 5 bases from J; bases unmatched to any gene: 7. The CDR3 is 15 amino acids. The CDR3: CSVDLWTGVTGELFF. As DNA, the CDR3 is TGCAGCGTTGACCTCTGGACAGGGGTGACCGGGGAGCTGTTTTTT.

The rearrangement uses TRBV4-1 and TRBJ2-5, with D possibly TRBD1 on 6 matching bases. The CDR3 totals 14 residues. Germline V gene lookup returns CDR1 MGHRA and CDR2 YSYEKL. Trimming pared 4 bases from V and 0 bases from J, leaving 9 bases between. For the CDR3, the DNA is TGCGCCAGCAGCCCACAGGGTTACCAAGAGACCCAGTACTTC. Translating it yields CASSPQGYQETQYF.

V usage is TRBV5-1 and J usage is TRBJ1-5, with D possibly TRBD1 on 5 matching bases. The CDR3 consists of 15 residues. The germline CDR1 and CDR2 sequences are SGHRS and YFSETQ. Trimming removed 4 bases at V and 7 bases at J, with 18 bases between. CDR3 nucleotides: TGCGCCAGCAGCCCGGGGGATGGGATCGGACAGCCCCAGCATTTT. As protein: CASSPGDGIGQPQHF.

The rearrangement links TRBV10-3 to TRBJ2-2; D gene ambiguous. With 11 bases removed from V and 1 base from J, the gap between germline ends came to 14 bases. The CDR3 consists of 14 residues. Germline CDR1 ENHRY, CDR2 SYGVKD. The CDR3 loop is CAVPTGLNTGELFF. As DNA, the CDR3 is TGTGCCGTCCCAACGGGCCTGAACACCGGGGAGCTGTTTTTT.